The rows below give T cell receptor beta chains drawn from one sample of a study of response to subunit inactivated influenza vaccine. In TCRdb, the RT-PCR reads were re-called with MiXCR into one record per CDR3 protein. The profile shows 200,000 to 300,000 distinct CDR3 sequences, more than 9% of them singletons. The sample consisted of non-naive T cells sorted from PBMCs, taken roughly 15 days before vaccination. The receptors come from a man aged 50-60 years who received an inactivated influenza vaccine. Each CDR3 is given with its conserved first and last residue. Each record gives: clone size, D gene, V gene, J gene, CDR3 protein, CDR3 DNA. D genes are given only for firm matches. For some rows the clone size is stated as once, few or many, or as a class when expanded; others skip it.

size: few
D: TRBD2
V: TRBV6-5
J: TRBJ2-5
CDR3: CASSYVSGGGETQYF
DNA: TGTGCCAGCAGTTATGTTTCGGGAGGCGGGGAGACCCAGTACTTC

size: NA
D: TRBD2
V: TRBV9
J: TRBJ2-2
CDR3: CASSVSSGGSGELFF
DNA: TGTGCCAGCAGCGTGTCTAGCGGTGGGTCCGGGGAGCTGTTTTTT

size: NA
D: TRBD1
V: TRBV5-1
J: TRBJ1-2
CDR3: CASNPGTGGGRGYTF
DNA: TGCGCCAGCAATCCCGGGACAGGGGGCGGGAGAGGCTACACCTTC

size: many
D: NA
V: TRBV6-5
J: TRBJ2-5
CDR3: CASSYSGQEETQYF
DNA: TGTGCCAGCAGTTACTCCGGACAAGAAGAGACCCAGTACTTC

size: NA
D: TRBD2
V: TRBV7-6
J: TRBJ2-7
CDR3: CASSTGTSGVGQYF
DNA: TGTGCCAGCAGCACCGGGACTAGCGGGGTAGGGCAGTACTTC

size: few
D: TRBD1
V: TRBV20-1
J: TRBJ2-1
CDR3: CSAPSGTGFGNEQFF
DNA: TGCAGTGCGCCATCCGGGACAGGGTTCGGCAATGAGCAGTTCTTC

size: NA
D: NA
V: TRBV6-1
J: TRBJ2-1
CDR3: CASSLTGTSHYNEQFF
DNA: TGTGCCAGCAGCCTAACCGGGACATCCCACTACAATGAGCAGTTCTTC

size: many
D: TRBD2
V: TRBV20-1
J: TRBJ2-7
CDR3: CSARGFTSGSYEQYF
DNA: TGCAGTGCTAGAGGTTTTACTAGCGGGAGCTACGAGCAGTACTTC

size: once
D: NA
V: TRBV28
J: TRBJ2-7
CDR3: CASSRHIYEQYF
DNA: TGTGCCAGCAGTCGACATATCTACGAGCAGTACTTC

size: many
D: NA
V: TRBV20-1
J: TRBJ2-7
CDR3: CSAPPQATHEQYF
DNA: TGCAGTGCTCCCCCCCAGGCTACCCACGAGCAGTACTTC

size: NA
D: NA
V: TRBV28
J: TRBJ1-4
CDR3: CASSFGGSPTNEKLFF
DNA: TGTGCCAGCAGTTTTGGTGGCAGCCCAACTAATGAAAAACTGTTTTTT

size: many
D: NA
V: TRBV5-5
J: TRBJ1-5
CDR3: CASSWGGGLNQPQHF
DNA: TGTGCCAGCAGCTGGGGCGGGGGGTTGAATCAGCCCCAGCATTTT

size: NA
D: NA
V: TRBV6-2/TRBV6-3
J: TRBJ2-3
CDR3: CASTARNTDTQYF
DNA: TGTGCCAGCACGGCTAGAAACACAGATACGCAGTATTTT

size: NA
D: NA
V: TRBV5-1
J: TRBJ2-1
CDR3: CASSIDRDNEQFF
DNA: TGCGCCAGCAGCATAGACAGAGACAATGAGCAGTTCTTC

size: NA
D: TRBD1
V: TRBV30
J: TRBJ1-5
CDR3: CAWSTGGVQPQHF
DNA: TGTGCCTGGAGTACAGGGGGCGTTCAGCCCCAGCATTTT

size: NA
D: NA
V: TRBV6-5
J: TRBJ1-1
CDR3: CASSYSIGRLGTEAFF
DNA: TGTGCCAGCAGTTACTCGATAGGCAGGCTAGGCACTGAAGCTTTCTTT

size: NA
D: NA
V: TRBV20-1
J: TRBJ2-1
CDR3: CSAHRDANNEQFF
DNA: TGCAGTGCTCACCGGGACGCGAACAATGAGCAGTTCTTC

size: NA
D: NA
V: TRBV20-1
J: TRBJ2-3
CDR3: CSAPPQGFSRADTQYF
DNA: TGCAGTGCCCCACCCCAGGGATTTTCACGGGCAGATACGCAGTATTTT

size: few
D: TRBD2
V: TRBV20-1
J: TRBJ2-5
CDR3: CSARASGGRGETQYF
DNA: TGCAGTGCTAGGGCTAGCGGGGGGCGGGGAGAGACCCAGTACTTC